This TCR beta chain appears in the sequencing data of a study of Graves' ophthalmopathy and Graves' hyperthyroidism (dated by TCRdb to 2017 to 2018). For the study in its entirety: Hyperthyroidism was considered stable if no progression to ophthalmopathy occurred within 18 months of follow-up. The study used signatures of the TCR beta repertoire to tell Graves' ophthalmopathy apart from Graves' hyperthyroidism and to predict which patients would progress to ophthalmopathy. In total, some 140 blood samples were TCR-sequenced: 40 to 45 ophthalmopathy, roughly 80 hyperthyroidism and roughly 17 hyperthyroidism-to-ophthalmopathy patients. To explore V-J signatures that distinguish ophthalmopathy from hyperthyroidism, a discovery set of 100 patients was enrolled, made up of more than 40 with ophthalmopathy and fewer than 60 with stable hyperthyroidism. For independent validation, a separate cohort was made up of approximately 19 hyperthyroidism patients plus 17 patients who later progressed from hyperthyroidism to ophthalmopathy. T-cell repertoires of thyroid tissue and blood were compared in six hyperthyroidism patients. Following sample collection, hyperthyroidism patients were given methimazole at a starting dose of 30 mg daily, and ophthalmopathy patients were given high-dose intravenous methylprednisolone. On the study overall, not on this receptor specifically: In cross-validation, the 13-signature model distinguished ophthalmopathy from stable hyperthyroidism with just over 85% sensitivity and over 81% specificity, while in the test set the corresponding values were about 80% and 75%. No statistical method was used to predetermine the sample size, and group allocation was not hidden from the investigators. Most expanded thyroid clonotypes with a frequency above 0.001 also appeared in blood, which suggests that blood repertoires may reflect the immune response in the thyroid. In validation, the model predicted ophthalmopathy progression with about 70% sensitivity and less than 80% specificity; around twelve predicted patients were CT-confirmed with GO in a median of 6.5 months.

Regarding this clonotype: Its target antigen remains unknown. Base qualities are not at hand, and no much larger clone is one base apart.

V drops 4 bases and J drops 6 bases, leaving 12 bases in between. CDR1 and CDR2, looked up from the germline V gene, are MNHEY and SVGEGT. From the cysteine up to the phenylalanine, the CDR3 has a length of 14 residues. Of the read, only the CDR3 DNA is kept; its 42 bases are in frame from base 1. Hyperthyroidism patients were newly diagnosed, were aged 18 to 65 years, and had a disease duration under 2 months. Patients were excluded if they had other autoimmune diseases, uncontrolled infections, pregnancy or lactation. Diagnosis was based on clinical symptoms, serum thyroxine, TRAb, thyroid ultrasound and orbital computed tomography. Trizol reagent was used to extract the total RNA, and its quality was then checked on an Agilent 2100 Bioanalyzer. TCR beta CDR3 regions were amplified from RNA transcripts for repertoire sequencing. The first round was an RT-PCR using HTBI primers with the Qiagen OneStep RT-PCR kit, and this first round was followed by a second-round multiplex PCR, then size selection and purification. Libraries were sequenced paired-end with 100 bp reads on an Illumina HiSeq2000. On the authors' methods: SOAPnuke was used to process the reads, removing any read that contained adapters or uncalled bases, had a mean Phred below 15, or lacked an exact match to the constant primer or identifier. COPE v1.2.5 was used to merge the high-quality paired reads. Unique nucleotide sequences were defined as clonotypes and aligned to IMGT TRB V, D and J references using MiTCR v1.1. Only V-J combinations with frequency above 0.0001 were analysed, covering about 99% of repertoires. For each V-J combination, a TCR clonal expansion and chaos score was defined as F50 clonal expansion divided by the chaos observed in the TCRdist matrix. Welch's t-statistics and random forest were used to reduce features to more than ten V-J combinations, which were fed into a naive Bayes classifier. Thyroid-blood repertoire similarity was quantified with the Morisita-Horn index. Clones were called with MiXCR by TCRdb after fastp trimmed the public reads at Q25, and only in-frame beta chains were retained. Identical CDR3 protein sequences are pooled into one entry, listed with their most common genes and DNA. The V and J calls come from TCRdb's annotation, not from the publication. The sample yields more than 1,000,000 distinct CDR3 sequences; approximately 35% were counted once. Of the sample, over 8.5% is held by the ten largest clones.

Rearrangement joined TRBV6-2 or TRBV6-3 to TRBJ2-2; the D gene lacks a confident call. The sequencing sample was made of peripheral blood or thyroid tissue (not recorded which). This clonotype was obtained from an adult man with Graves' hyperthyroidism. CDR3 region: CASSFLTGAGELFF. In nucleotides, the sequence is TGTGCCAGCAGTTTCCTTACGGGCGCCGGGGAGCTGTTTTTT.